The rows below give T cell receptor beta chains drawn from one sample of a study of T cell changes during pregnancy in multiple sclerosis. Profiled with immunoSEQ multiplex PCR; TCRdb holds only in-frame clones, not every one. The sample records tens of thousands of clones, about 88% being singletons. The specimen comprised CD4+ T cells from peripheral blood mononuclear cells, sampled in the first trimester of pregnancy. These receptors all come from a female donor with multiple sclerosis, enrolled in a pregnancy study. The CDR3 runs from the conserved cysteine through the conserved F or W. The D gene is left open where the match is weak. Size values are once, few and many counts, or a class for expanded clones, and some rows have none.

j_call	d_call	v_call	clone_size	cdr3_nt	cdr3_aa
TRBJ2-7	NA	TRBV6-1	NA	TGTGCCAGCAGTGAGGAGACAGGAGCCTACGAGCAGTACTTC	CASSEETGAYEQYF
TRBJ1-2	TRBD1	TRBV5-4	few	TGTGCCAGCAGCTTGGCATGGGACAGGGCTAACTATGGCTACACCTTC	CASSLAWDRANYGYTF
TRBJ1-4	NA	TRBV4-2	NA	TGTGCCAGCAGCCAAGTCGCAGGGTATGAAAAACTGTTTTTT	CASSQVAGYEKLFF
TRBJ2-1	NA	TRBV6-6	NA	TGTGCCAGCAGCCCAAATTGGCCTGGCTCAGATGAGCAGTTCTTC	CASSPNWPGSDEQFF
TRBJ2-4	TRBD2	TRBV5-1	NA	TGCGCCAGCAGCTCCCTCGCGACTAGCACCCTTCCCAAAAACATTCAGTACTTC	CASSSLATSTLPKNIQYF
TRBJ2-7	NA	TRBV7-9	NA	TGTGCCAGCAGCTTACCGGTCCCCTACGAGCAGTACTTC	CASSLPVPYEQYF
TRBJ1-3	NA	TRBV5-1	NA	TGCGCCAGCAGCTCGGGACAAATAAACTCTGGAAACACCATATATTTT	CASSSGQINSGNTIYF
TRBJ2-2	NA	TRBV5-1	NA	TGCGCCAGCAGCTCGCCGGGACTCAACACCGGGGAGCTGTTTTTT	CASSSPGLNTGELFF
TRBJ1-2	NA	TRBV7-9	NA	TGTGCCAGCAGCCCGGACAGCCCGATGCTTGGCTACACCTTC	CASSPDSPMLGYTF
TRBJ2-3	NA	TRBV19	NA	TGTGCCAGTAAAGTGGCTAGCACAGATACGCAGTATTTT	CASKVASTDTQYF
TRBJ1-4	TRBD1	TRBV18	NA	TGTGCCAGCTCACTCAGGGGGACTAATGAAAAACTGTTTTTT	CASSLRGTNEKLFF
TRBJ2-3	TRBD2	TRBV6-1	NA	TGTGCCAGCAGTGAAGTACTACTAGCGGGCCCAACGACAGATACGCAGTATTTT	CASSEVLLAGPTTDTQYF
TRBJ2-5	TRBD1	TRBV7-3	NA	TGTGCCAGCAGCTTAGGGGACAGGGTTAAGCGAGAGACCCAGTACTTC	CASSLGDRVKRETQYF
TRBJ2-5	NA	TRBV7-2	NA	TGTGCCAGCAGCTCAGTCACAGGGCGAGAGACCCAGTACTTC	CASSSVTGRETQYF
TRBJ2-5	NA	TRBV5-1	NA	TGCGCCAGCAGCTTGGTGGGCATGCAAGAGACCCAGTACTTC	CASSLVGMQETQYF
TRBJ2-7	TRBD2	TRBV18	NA	TGTGCCAGCTCACCCGAACCGGGACTAGGGAAATACGAGCAGTACTTC	CASSPEPGLGKYEQYF
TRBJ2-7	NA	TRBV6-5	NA	TGTGCCAGCAGCCCAACACCCGGGGGAGGGCAGTACTTC	CASSPTPGGGQYF
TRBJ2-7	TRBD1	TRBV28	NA	TGTGCCAGCACCCAATGGACAGGGGGCTTGAGGAGTTCCGAGCAGTACTTC	CASTQWTGGLRSSEQYF
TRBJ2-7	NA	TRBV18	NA	TGTGCCAGCTCACCTACAGACAACTACGAGCAGTACTTC	CASSPTDNYEQYF
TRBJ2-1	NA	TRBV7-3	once	TGTGCCAGCAGCCCATTGGCGGGATCCTACAATGAGCAGTTCTTC	CASSPLAGSYNEQFF
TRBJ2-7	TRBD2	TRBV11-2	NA	TGTGCCAGCAGCCGTATGACTAGCGGGGCAGCCTACGAGCAGTACTTC	CASSRMTSGAAYEQYF
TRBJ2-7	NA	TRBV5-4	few	TGTGCCAGCAGCTTGGATGCGTTCGGCGAGCAGTACTTC	CASSLDAFGEQYF